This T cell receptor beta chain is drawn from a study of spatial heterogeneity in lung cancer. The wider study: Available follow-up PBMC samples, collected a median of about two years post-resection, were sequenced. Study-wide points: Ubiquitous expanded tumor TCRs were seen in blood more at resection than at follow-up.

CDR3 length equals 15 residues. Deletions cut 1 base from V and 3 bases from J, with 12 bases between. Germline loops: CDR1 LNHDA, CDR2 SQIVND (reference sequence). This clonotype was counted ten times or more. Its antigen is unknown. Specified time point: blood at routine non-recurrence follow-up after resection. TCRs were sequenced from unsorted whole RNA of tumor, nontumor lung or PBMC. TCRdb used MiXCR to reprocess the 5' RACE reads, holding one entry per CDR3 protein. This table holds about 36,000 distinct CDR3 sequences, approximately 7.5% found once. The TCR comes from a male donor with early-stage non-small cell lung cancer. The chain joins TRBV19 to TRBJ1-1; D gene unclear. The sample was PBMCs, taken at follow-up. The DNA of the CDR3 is TGTGCCAGTAGTATAGTTCGGGGTCGCGACACTGAAGCTTTCTTT. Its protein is CASSIVRGRDTEAFF.